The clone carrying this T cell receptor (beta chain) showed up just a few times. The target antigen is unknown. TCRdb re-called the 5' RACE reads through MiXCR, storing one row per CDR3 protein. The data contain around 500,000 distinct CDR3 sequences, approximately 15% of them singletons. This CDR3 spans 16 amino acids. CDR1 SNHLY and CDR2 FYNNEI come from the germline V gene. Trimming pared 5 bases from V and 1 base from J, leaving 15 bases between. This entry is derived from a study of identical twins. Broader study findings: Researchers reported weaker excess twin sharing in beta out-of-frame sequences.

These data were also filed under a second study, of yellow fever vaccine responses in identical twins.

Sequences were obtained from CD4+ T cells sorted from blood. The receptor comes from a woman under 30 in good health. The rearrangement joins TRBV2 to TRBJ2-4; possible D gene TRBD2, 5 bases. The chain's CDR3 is CASSFQADHAKNIQYF. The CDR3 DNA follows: TGTGCCAGCAGTTTCCAAGCGGACCACGCCAAAAACATTCAGTACTTC.